A selection of T cell receptor beta chains follows, all from one sample in a study of beta chain features in type 1 diabetes. The repertoire was sequenced with immunoSEQ multiplex PCR; TCRdb's copy has only in-frame clones and lacks some. The sample consists of 200,000 to 250,000 clones, 25% to 35% of them appearing once. Sequencing was carried out using central memory CD4+ T cells from blood. The receptor set was obtained from a man aged 25 to 40 in good health. The CDR3 runs from the conserved cysteine through the conserved F or W. A D gene is named only where the DNA matches it firmly. A clone size is listed for some rows: how often the clone was seen (once, few, many), or a class if it is expanded.

D gene	V gene	clone size	J gene	CDR3 DNA	CDR3 protein
-	TRBV30	-	TRBJ2-2	TGTGCCTGGAGGACGGGGAACCCCGCCGGGGAGCTGTTTTTT	CAWRTGNPAGELFF
TRBD2	TRBV14	-	TRBJ2-5	TGTGCCAGCAGCCAAGCTAGCGGGAGAGGGGAGACCCAGTACTTC	CASSQASGRGETQYF
TRBD1	TRBV15	-	TRBJ2-5	TGTGCCACCAGTCCGGGACAGCACAACCAAGAGACCCAGTACTTC	CATSPGQHNQETQYF
TRBD2	TRBV29-1	-	TRBJ2-1	TGCAGCGACCTACCGGGACTAGGGGGGAATGAGCAGTTCTTC	CSDLPGLGGNEQFF
-	TRBV18	-	TRBJ1-5	TGTGCCAGCTCCGAAAGGAGGGGCCAGAGCAATCAGCCCCAGCATTTT	CASSERRGQSNQPQHF
TRBD2	TRBV4-3	few	TRBJ2-7	TGCGCCAGCAGCCAAGACCCGCTAGCGGGGAGGGAGCAGTACTTC	CASSQDPLAGREQYF
-	TRBV29-1	-	TRBJ1-1	TGCAGCGTTTTGGGCAGGGGGAACACTGAAGCTTTCTTT	CSVLGRGNTEAFF
TRBD2	TRBV7-9	few	TRBJ2-7	TGTGCCAGCAGCGCAACTCTAGCGGGAGGGCCGAGGGAGCAGTACTTC	CASSATLAGGPREQYF
-	TRBV30	-	TRBJ2-3	TGTGCCTATGCGGGAAACGAAGATACGCAGTATTTT	CAYAGNEDTQYF
-	TRBV29-1	-	TRBJ1-1	TGCAGCGGGGCAGAGGGCTTCAGAAACACTGAAGCTTTCTTT	CSGAEGFRNTEAFF
-	TRBV4-2	few	TRBJ1-5	TGTGCCAGCAGCCTACACGTGGGCAATCAGCCCCAGCATTTT	CASSLHVGNQPQHF
TRBD2	TRBV29-1	few	TRBJ2-1	TGCAGCTCGACTAGCGGGAGGTTAGATGAGCAGTTCTTC	CSSTSGRLDEQFF
-	TRBV9	once	TRBJ2-1	TGTGCCAGCAGCGTATTGGCGGGACTTGGGAATGAGCAGTTCTTC	CASSVLAGLGNEQFF
TRBD1	TRBV29-1	-	TRBJ1-2	TGCAGCGTTGAAGGTAGTCAGGGGGCAGGCGGCTACACCTTC	CSVEGSQGAGGYTF
-	TRBV4-2	-	TRBJ2-2	TGTGCCAGCAGCCGTGGGAACACCGGGGAGCTGTTTTTT	CASSRGNTGELFF
TRBD2	TRBV4-3	-	TRBJ2-1	TGCGCCAGCAGCCCAGCCGGGACTAGCGGGAGGAGAGAGCAGTTCTTC	CASSPAGTSGRREQFF
-	TRBV30	few	TRBJ2-5	TGTGCCTGGAGTTTTTACGAGACCCAGTACTTC	CAWSFYETQYF
-	TRBV7-9	-	TRBJ2-5	TGTGCCAGCAGCTTGAGGCAGACAGAGACCCAGTACTTC	CASSLRQTETQYF
-	TRBV7-9	-	TRBJ2-1	TGTGCCAGCAGCTTAGAGGGCGGCCACACCTACAATGAGCAGTTCTTC	CASSLEGGHTYNEQFF
-	TRBV18	-	TRBJ2-5	TGTGCCAGCTCACCAGGGACCAAAGAGACCCAGTACTTC	CASSPGTKETQYF
-	TRBV13	few	TRBJ2-4	TGTGCCAGCAGCTTATTTCCCCAGCGGACCTTAGCCAAAAACATTCAGTACTTC	CASSLFPQRTLAKNIQYF
TRBD1	TRBV30	few	TRBJ1-1	TGTGCCTGTCGAACAGGGGCGAACACTGAAGCTTTCTTT	CACRTGANTEAFF
-	TRBV25-1	many	TRBJ2-5	TGTGCCAGCGGGTTTCCAGAGGGGCTGGGGGAGACCCAGTACTTC	CASGFPEGLGETQYF
-	TRBV5-6	few	TRBJ2-3	TGTGCCAGCAGCTTGGATCTTGCCACAGATACGCAGTATTTT	CASSLDLATDTQYF
-	TRBV19	-	TRBJ1-4	TGTGCCAGTAGTATATTCGGGGATATCAGTGAAAAACTGTTTTTT	CASSIFGDISEKLFF
-	TRBV4-1	-	TRBJ1-6	TGCGCCAGCAGCCGGTCCCTGGAGGCCTATAATTCACCCCTCCACTTT	CASSRSLEAYNSPLHF
-	TRBV9	once	TRBJ1-2	TGTGCCAGCAGCGTACCCGGGACGGCAACAGCTAACTATGGCTACACCTTC	CASSVPGTATANYGYTF
TRBD1	TRBV15	-	TRBJ2-7	TGTGCCACCAGCAGATCCAAGACAGGGGTCTACGAGCAGTACTTC	CATSRSKTGVYEQYF
-	TRBV18	-	TRBJ2-7	TGTGCCAGCTCACCCCGCGCCGCGAGCTCCTACGAGCAGTACTTC	CASSPRAASSYEQYF
-	TRBV14	-	TRBJ1-6	TGTGCCAGCAGCCAATCGGCTAGCGTCCTCCACTTT	CASSQSASVLHF
TRBD1	TRBV6-1	few	TRBJ2-7	TGTGCCAGCGGACAGGGGCTCTCCTACGAGCAGTACTTC	CASGQGLSYEQYF
TRBD2	TRBV9	once	TRBJ2-1	TGTGCCAGCAGCGTCAGCGGGGGATCCTACAATGAGCAGTTCTTC	CASSVSGGSYNEQFF
-	TRBV7-2	few	TRBJ2-2	TGTGCCAGCAGCTTTACAGGGGAGGGATCCGGGGAGCTGTTTTTT	CASSFTGEGSGELFF
-	TRBV5-1	-	TRBJ2-6	TGCGCCAGCAGCGCGGGGAGTGGGGCCAACGTCCTGACTTTC	CASSAGSGANVLTF
-	TRBV10-3	few	TRBJ2-5	TGTGCCATCAGTGAGAAAGAGACCCAGTACTTC	CAISEKETQYF
-	TRBV7-8	few	TRBJ1-2	TGTGCCAGCAGCTTAGACCTCGGAGCTAACTATGGCTACACCTTC	CASSLDLGANYGYTF
TRBD2	TRBV28	-	TRBJ2-1	TGTGCCAGCACCGACGCGGGAGCCCCGGGTGAGCAGTTCTTC	CASTDAGAPGEQFF